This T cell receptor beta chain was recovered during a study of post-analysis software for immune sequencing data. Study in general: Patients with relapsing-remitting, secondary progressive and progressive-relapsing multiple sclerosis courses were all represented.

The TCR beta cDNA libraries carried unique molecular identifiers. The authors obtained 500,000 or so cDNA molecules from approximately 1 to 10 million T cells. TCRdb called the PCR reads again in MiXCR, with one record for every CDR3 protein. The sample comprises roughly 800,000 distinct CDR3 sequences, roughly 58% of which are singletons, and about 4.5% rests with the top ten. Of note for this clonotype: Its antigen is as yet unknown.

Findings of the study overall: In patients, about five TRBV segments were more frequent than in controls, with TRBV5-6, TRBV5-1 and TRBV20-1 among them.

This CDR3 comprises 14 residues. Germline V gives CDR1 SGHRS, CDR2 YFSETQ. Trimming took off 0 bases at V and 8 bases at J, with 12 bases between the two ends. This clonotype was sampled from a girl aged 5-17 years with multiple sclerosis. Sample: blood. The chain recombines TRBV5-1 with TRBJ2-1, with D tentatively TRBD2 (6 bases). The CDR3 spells CASSLGWRGHEQFF. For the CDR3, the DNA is TGCGCCAGCAGCTTGGGGTGGAGGGGCCATGAGCAGTTCTTC.